The clone carrying this TCR beta chain has only a few counts. Its antigen is undetermined. This record comes from a study of T-cell memory formation after mild COVID-19. Turning to the study itself: TCR clusters showed largely donor specificity.

TCRdb redid the calling of the 5' RACE reads with MiXCR, one entry per CDR3 protein. This table holds approximately 440,000 distinct CDR3 sequences, 20% found once. Study results and limitations: Among contracting clones, CD4+ were mainly CM/EM and CD8+ enriched in EMRA. Several responding clones turned up in pre-infection memory, indicating that cross-reactive memory may have taken part.

V was cut by 1 base and J by 5 bases, with 6 bases left in between. The CDR3 runs to 12 residues. In germline, CDR1 is DFQATT, CDR2 SNEGSKA (reference sequence). This rearrangement joins TRBV20-1 to TRBJ1-5; D remains unclear. The sequenced sample consisted of PBMCs or a T cell subset sorted from them (not recorded which). This clonotype was sampled from an adult woman who had mild COVID-19 (a few samples of this study predate the infection). Cell type and time point are not known. CDR3 sequence: CSARVTDQPQHF. DNA of the CDR3: TGCAGTGCTAGAGTCACTGATCAGCCCCAGCATTTT.